This TCR beta chain is drawn from a study of blood T cell repertoires in COVID-19. Overall study: Spain, Italy and the United States supplied samples that represented acute and convalescent COVID-19. The cDNA or gDNA used as material had been derived from T cells, B-cell-depleted T cells, or PBMCs.

In the study's own analysis: Amplification of reference gene primers provided the estimated nucleated cell counts. Repertoires were generated with immunoSEQ multiplex PCR, while TCRdb's copy carries only in-frame clones and drops some. Clone size and the V and J calls come from that table; the DNA yielded D and trimming. The profile shows some 350,000 clones, around 88% of them singletons. The CDR3 sequence is 14 residues long. V lost 4 bases to trimming and J lost 4 bases, with 10 bases between them. From germline, CDR1 is SGHTA and CDR2 FQGNSA. The V and J genes are TRBV7-2 and TRBJ1-4; perhaps TRBD1 as D (5 bases). This receptor was taken from a man aged 30 to 45 with active or convalescent COVID-19. The sequencing input was peripheral blood. CDR3 loop: CASSSDSRNEKLFF. The CDR3, as DNA: TGTGCCAGCAGCTCCGACAGCCGTAATGAAAAACTGTTTTTT.